This T cell receptor beta chain was obtained from a study of blood T cell repertoires in COVID-19. Study context: Samples came from the United States, Italy and Spain, spanning acute and convalescent COVID-19. The cDNA or gDNA used as material had been derived from T cells, B-cell-depleted T cells, or PBMCs.

V shed 6 bases and J shed 1 base, with 6 bases lying between them. CDR1 and CDR2 from the germline V gene are DFQATT and SNEGSKA (reference sequence). The CDR3 length is 11 residues. How the authors handled the data: The authors estimated nucleated cell counts from reference gene primer amplification. TCRdb's copy holds only in-frame clones and misses some; the assay was immunoSEQ multiplex PCR. D and trimming were read from the DNA, whereas the V and J calls and clone size are those reported in that table. The table shows roughly 25,000 clones, with 81% occurring only once. This sequence was found in a man aged 65-85 years with acute or convalescent COVID-19. Sequenced sample: peripheral blood. This sequence joins TRBV20-1 and TRBJ1-1; D gene uncertain. The CDR3 here is CSAWANTEAFF. The CDR3 nucleotides read TGCAGTGCGTGGGCGAACACTGAAGCTTTCTTT.